This T cell receptor beta chain derives from a study of Graves' ophthalmopathy and Graves' hyperthyroidism. Germline V gene sequence: CDR1 MNHNS, CDR2 SASEGT. This CDR3 is 10 amino acids long. Trimming took 8 bases from V and 10 from J, leaving 11 bases between them. Those donors who had ophthalmopathy presented with moderate-to-severe activity, a CAS of ≥3, a NOSPECS of ≥4 and a duration under 3 months. Transcripts of RNA were the source for amplifying TCR beta CDR3 regions. HTBI primers primed a first-round RT-PCR, and a second-round multiplex PCR followed. TCRdb re-analysed the multiplex PCR reads in MiXCR, keeping a single row per CDR3 protein. The table has tens of thousands of distinct CDR3 sequences, around half seen once. This clonotype appeared many times.

Sequenced: peripheral blood. The clonotype originates from an adult man with Graves' ophthalmopathy. The V and J genes are TRBV6-1 and TRBJ1-1; no firm D call. CDR3 sequence reads: CASSRESAFF. The CDR3 bases are TGTGCCAGCTCCCGGGAGTCAGCTTTCTTT.